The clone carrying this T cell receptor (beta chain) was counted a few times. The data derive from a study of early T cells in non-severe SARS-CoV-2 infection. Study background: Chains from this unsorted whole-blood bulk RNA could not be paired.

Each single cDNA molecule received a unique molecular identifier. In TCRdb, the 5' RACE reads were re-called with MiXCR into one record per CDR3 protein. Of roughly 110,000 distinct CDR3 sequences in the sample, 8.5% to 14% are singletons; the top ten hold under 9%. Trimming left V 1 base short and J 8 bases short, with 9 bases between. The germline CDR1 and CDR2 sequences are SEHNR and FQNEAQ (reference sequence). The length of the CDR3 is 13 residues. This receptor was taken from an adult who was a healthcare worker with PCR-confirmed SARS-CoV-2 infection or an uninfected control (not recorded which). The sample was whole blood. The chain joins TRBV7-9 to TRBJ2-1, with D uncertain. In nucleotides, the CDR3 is TGTGCCAGCAGCTTAGGACGCGACTATGAGCAGTTCTTC. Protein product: CASSLGRDYEQFF. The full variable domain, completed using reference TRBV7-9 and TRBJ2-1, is DTGVSQNPRHKITKRGQNVTFRCDPISEHNRLYWYRQTLGQGPEFLTYFQNEAQLEKSRLLSDRFSAERPKGSFSTLEIQRTEQGDSAMYLCASSLGRDYEQFFGPGTRLTVL.